The 22 T cell receptor beta chains in this list originate from one sample, sequenced in a study of identical twins. One entry per CDR3 protein results from TCRdb running MiXCR on the 5' RACE reads. The data contain about 920,000 distinct CDR3 sequences, roughly 12% of them singletons. This sample was also put to use in a study of yellow fever vaccine responses in identical twins.

Sequencing used PBMCs. These receptors originate from a woman aged 18-29 years in good health.

J is TRBJ1-1 and V is TRBV3-1; a possible D gene is TRBD1 (6 bases). Per the germline V gene, CDR1 is LGHDT and CDR2 is YNNKEL (reference sequence). The CDR3 consists of 15 residues. V was pared by 4 bases and J by 0 bases, with 12 bases between. CDR3 residues: CASSPGGRMNTEAFF. Written as DNA, the CDR3 is TGTGCCAGCAGCCCGGGGGGCAGGATGAACACTGAAGCTTTCTTT.

The CDR3 nucleotides are TGTGCCAGCAGCTTCCGGCTAGCGGGGAACAATGAGCAGTTCTTC. Residues: CASSFRLAGNNEQFF. This chain joins TRBV5-6 and TRBJ2-1; 9 bases are shared with TRBD2. CDR1 is SGHDT and CDR2 is YYEEEE in the germline V gene. This CDR3 is built from 15 residues. V lost 2 bases, J lost 5 bases, and 5 bases stayed unmatched.

This clonotype was counted at least ten times. The rearrangement uses TRBV11-2 and TRBJ2-1; D perhaps matches TRBD2 (5 bases). The CDR3 spans 19 residues. In germline, CDR1 is SGHAT, CDR2 FQNNGV. The V end lost 0 bases, the J end lost 4 bases, and 22 bases lay between the germline ends. The CDR3 loop is CASSLDGPPRGRKYNEQFF. The CDR3 nucleotides read TGTGCCAGCAGCTTAGATGGCCCCCCACGTGGGAGAAAGTACAATGAGCAGTTCTTC.

This clonotype was seen a handful of times. The chain uses TRBV5-1 and TRBJ2-2; D is perhaps TRBD1 (6 bases). The CDR3 has 17 residues. The V end lost 0 bases, the J end lost 0 bases, and 12 bases lay between the germline ends. Looked up from germline, CDR1 is SGHRS and CDR2 is YFSETQ. CDR3 protein: CASSLVRGPTNTGELFF. For the CDR3, the DNA is TGCGCCAGCAGCTTGGTCAGGGGCCCTACGAACACCGGGGAGCTGTTTTTT.

V usage is TRBV20-1 and J usage is TRBJ2-7; the match to TRBD1 covers 8 bases. CDR1 is DFQATT and CDR2 is SNEGSKA in the germline V gene (reference sequence). The CDR3 runs 15 residues. V lost 0 bases and J lost 1; bases outside the gene matches: 5. The CDR3 nucleotides are TGCAGTGCTAGAGATGGACAGGGTGGTTCCTACGAGCAGTACTTC. Encoded protein: CSARDGQGGSYEQYF.

This chain connects TRBV5-5 to TRBJ1-1; maybe TRBD1 (6 bases). The V gene's germline CDR1 is SGHKS and CDR2 YYEKEE (reference sequence). Trimming pared 0 bases from V and 5 bases from J, leaving 17 bases between. The length of the CDR3 is 16 residues. CDR3: CASSLAGRGSGTEAFF. CDR3 bases: TGTGCCAGCAGCTTGGCCGGCAGGGGATCAGGTACTGAAGCTTTCTTT.

The rearrangement joins TRBV19 to TRBJ2-7; no reliable D call. V dropped 1 base and J dropped 2 bases, with 6 bases sitting between them. The CDR3 has 13 residues. Germline CDR1 LNHDA, CDR2 SQIVND (reference sequence). The CDR3 DNA sequence: TGTGCCAGTAGTATAGCCTTCACCTACGAGCAGTACTTC. Translation: CASSIAFTYEQYF.

This clonotype was seen more than once but under ten times. The gene calls are TRBV27 and TRBJ2-2; 7 nucleotides line up with TRBD1. After removal of 10 bases from V and 3 bases from J, the junction contained 11 bases not matched to a gene. Germline CDR1 is MNHEY and CDR2 is SMNVEV (reference sequence). The CDR3 extends over 15 amino acids. The CDR3 reads CATSTRDRDTGELFF. CDR3 in DNA: TGTGCCACCTCGACCCGAGACAGGGACACCGGGGAGCTGTTTTTT.

This clonotype has more than one count but fewer than ten. The V and J genes are TRBV12-3 or TRBV12-4 and TRBJ2-1, with D perhaps TRBD2 (5 bases). This CDR3 has 12 amino acids. Trimming left V 4 bases short and J 7 bases short, with 8 bases between. CDR3 sequence reads: CASSSEGNEQFF. The CDR3 bases are TGTGCCAGCAGTTCCGAGGGTAATGAGCAGTTCTTC.

The chain has TRBV12-3 or TRBV12-4 and TRBJ2-7; D is possibly TRBD1 (6 bases). The CDR3 sequence is 14 residues long. V lost 5 bases and J 2 bases, leaving 13 bases between the germline ends. This CDR3 is CASSVGDTAYEQYF. CDR3 DNA: TGTGCCAGCAGTGTTGGGGACACCGCCTACGAGCAGTACTTC.

This clonotype was picked up a small number of times. As DNA, the CDR3 is TGTGCCAGCAGCAGGCGGGAGGGACAAGAGACCCAGTACTTC. This encodes CASSRREGQETQYF. This rearrangement joins TRBV12-3 or TRBV12-4 to TRBJ2-5; 9 nucleotides line up with TRBD2. CDR3 length equals 14 residues. Losses at the gene ends were 6 bases for V and 2 bases for J; bases not matched to a gene: 4.

This clonotype was seen a handful of times. V gene TRBV9 combines with J gene TRBJ2-3, with 9 bases lining up with TRBD2. The CDR3 spans 18 residues. Per germline, CDR1 SGDLS and CDR2 YYNGEE. The V segment lost 0 bases and the J segment 0 bases; nucleotides outside the gene matches: 8. In DNA form, the CDR3 reads TGTGCCAGCAGCGTAGGGAGCGGGAGGCAAACTAGCACAGATACGCAGTATTTT. Encoded protein: CASSVGSGRQTSTDTQYF.

The rearrangement joins TRBV12-3 or TRBV12-4 to TRBJ2-1; TRBD2 is a possible D gene (5 bases). This CDR3 is 15 amino acids long. Trimming pared 4 bases from V and 9 bases from J, leaving 19 bases between. In nucleotides, the CDR3 is TGTGCCAGCAGTTCCAGGACTGGCTCGGTCGGTGAGCAGTTCTTC. Its protein product is CASSSRTGSVGEQFF.

This chain links TRBV5-1 with TRBJ1-5, with D uncertain. The CDR3 consists of 11 residues. V lost 1 base, J lost 6 bases, and 2 bases lay in between. Germline V gene lookup returns CDR1 SGHRS and CDR2 YFSETQ. CDR3 bases: TGCGCCAGCAGCTTGCCTCAGCCCCAGCATTTT. Translating gives CASSLPQPQHF.

The V and J genes are TRBV2 and TRBJ2-7; D call uncertain. V was pared by 4 bases and J by 3 bases, with 10 bases between. The V gene's germline CDR1 is SNHLY and CDR2 FYNNEI. The CDR3 consists of 13 residues. The CDR3 region has the DNA TGTGCCAGCAGTGTTGGAAAGGGCTACGAGCAGTACGTC. Protein sequence: CASSVGKGYEQYV.

This chain links TRBV2 with TRBJ2-3, with 14 bases that match TRBD2. The V gene end was trimmed by 7 bases and the J gene end by 4 bases; junction bases not matched to a gene: 4. CDR1 SNHLY and CDR2 FYNNEI come from the germline V gene. The CDR3 is 15 residues long. CDR3 DNA: TGTGCCAGCAATGAGACTAGCGGGAGGGCAGATACGCAGTATTTT. Amino acid sequence: CASNETSGRADTQYF. Full variable domain (remainder filled in from reference TRBV2 and TRBJ2-3): EPEVTQTPSHQVTQMGQEVILRCVPISNHLYFYWYRQILGQKVEFLVSFYNNEISEKSEIFDDQFSVERPDGSNFTLKIRSTKLEDSAMYFCASNETSGRADTQYFGPGTRLTVL.

V usage is TRBV20-1 and J usage is TRBJ2-2; perhaps TRBD2 as D (5 bases). The V and J ends lost 6 bases and 3 bases respectively, with 14 bases between them. The CDR3 sequence is 14 residues long. Germline loops: CDR1 DFQATT, CDR2 SNEGSKA (reference sequence). In DNA form, the CDR3 reads TGCAGTGCGGAGGACTTAAGGGACACCGGGGAGCTGTTTTTT. This gives the protein CSAEDLRDTGELFF.

This clonotype has only a few counts. The V and J genes are TRBV27 and TRBJ2-7, with 8 bases identical to TRBD1. The CDR3 has 15 amino acids. Germline V CDR1 and CDR2: MNHEY, SMNVEV (reference sequence). The ends lost 7 bases at V and 9 bases at J; junction bases unmatched: 17. CDR3 bases: TGTGCCAGCAAGGATACAGGGGGTTATTTGGATAGGCAGTACTTC. This codes for CASKDTGGYLDRQYF.

This clonotype came up many times. V and J are TRBV18 and TRBJ2-3; the match to TRBD1 covers 7 bases. The V and J ends lost 2 bases and 0 bases, in that order; junction bases with no gene match: 2. CDR1 and CDR2 from the germline V gene are KGHSH and LQKENI. This CDR3 is 15 amino acids long. CDR3 amino acids: CASSPDRASTDTQYF. CDR3 in DNA: TGTGCCAGCTCACCAGACAGGGCGAGCACAGATACGCAGTATTTT.

This clonotype was detected a few times. The rearrangement uses TRBV29-1 and TRBJ1-1; 7 bases map to TRBD1. There are 12 residues in the CDR3. J gave up 4 bases and V 2 bases, and 1 base lay outside the gene matches. The germline CDR1 and CDR2 sequences are SQVTM and ANQGSEA. CDR3: CSVEKGATEAFF. For the CDR3, the DNA is TGCAGCGTTGAAAAGGGGGCCACTGAAGCTTTCTTT.

This clonotype appeared many times. This chain connects TRBV15 to TRBJ2-1, with D possibly matching TRBD2 (5 bases). V dropped 0 bases and J dropped 1 base, with 13 bases sitting between them. Germline CDR1 and CDR2: LNHNV and YYDKDF (reference sequence). The CDR3 consists of 17 residues. CDR3: CATSRDISRASYNEQFF. The CDR3 DNA follows: TGTGCCACCAGCAGAGACATATCGAGGGCTTCCTACAATGAGCAGTTCTTC.

This clonotype was seen just once. This rearrangement joins TRBV29-1 to TRBJ2-5; TRBD2 might be the D (5 bases). The CDR3 extends over 12 amino acids. Looked up from germline, CDR1 is SQVTM and CDR2 is ANQGSEA. Trimming pared 6 bases from V and 9 bases from J, leaving 17 bases between. CDR3 protein: CSVARAGESQYF. CDR3 nucleotides: TGCAGCGTCGCCCGGGCTGGGGAGTCCCAGTACTTC. The whole variable domain, filled in from reference TRBV29-1 and TRBJ2-5, reads SAVISQKPSRDICQRGTSLTIQCQVDSQVTMMFWYRQQPGQSLTLIATANQGSEATYESGFVIDKFPISRPNLTFSTLTVSNMSPEDSSIYLCSVARAGESQYFGPGTRLLVL.